Detailed here is one T cell receptor beta chain. The sample belongs to a study of blood T cell repertoires in COVID-19. The CDR3 spans 15 residues. V dropped 0 bases and J dropped 1 base, with 9 bases sitting between them. Germline values: CDR1 MNHNS, CDR2 SASEGT. Methods used by the authors: Counts of nucleated cells, estimated from reference gene primer amplification, were obtained. Repertoires were generated with immunoSEQ multiplex PCR, while TCRdb's copy carries only in-frame clones and drops some. V and J calls and clone size are copied from that table; D and trimming were computed from the DNA. The profile shows approximately 100,000 clones, 87% of them singletons.

This sequence was found in a man aged 65 to 79 with acute or convalescent COVID-19. The V and J genes are TRBV6-1 and TRBJ1-2; D is possibly TRBD1 (5 bases). Sequencing was done on a sample of peripheral blood. The CDR3 DNA follows: TGTGCCAGCAGTGAAGCCCCTAGGGGTAACTATGGCTACACCTTC. Protein product: CASSEAPRGNYGYTF.